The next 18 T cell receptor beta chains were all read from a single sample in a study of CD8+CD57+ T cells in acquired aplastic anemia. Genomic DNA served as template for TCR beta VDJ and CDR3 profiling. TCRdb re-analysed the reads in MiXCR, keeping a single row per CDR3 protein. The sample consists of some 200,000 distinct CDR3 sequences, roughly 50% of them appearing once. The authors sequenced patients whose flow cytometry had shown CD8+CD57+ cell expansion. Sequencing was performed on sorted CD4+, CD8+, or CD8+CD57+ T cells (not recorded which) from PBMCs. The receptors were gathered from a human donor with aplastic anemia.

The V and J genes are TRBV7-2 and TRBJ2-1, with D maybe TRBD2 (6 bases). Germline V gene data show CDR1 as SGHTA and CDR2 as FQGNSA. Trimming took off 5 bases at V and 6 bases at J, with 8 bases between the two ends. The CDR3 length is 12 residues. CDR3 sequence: CASSRRGNEQFF. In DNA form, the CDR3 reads TGTGCCAGCAGCCGGCGGGGCAATGAGCAGTTCTTC.

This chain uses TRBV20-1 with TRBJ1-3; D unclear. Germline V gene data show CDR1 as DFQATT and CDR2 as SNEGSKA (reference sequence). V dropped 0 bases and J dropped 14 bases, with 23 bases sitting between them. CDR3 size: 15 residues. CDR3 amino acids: CSARDLMATSWALYF. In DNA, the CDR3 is TGCAGTGCTAGAGATCTCATGGCGACATCGTGGGCTTTATATTTT.

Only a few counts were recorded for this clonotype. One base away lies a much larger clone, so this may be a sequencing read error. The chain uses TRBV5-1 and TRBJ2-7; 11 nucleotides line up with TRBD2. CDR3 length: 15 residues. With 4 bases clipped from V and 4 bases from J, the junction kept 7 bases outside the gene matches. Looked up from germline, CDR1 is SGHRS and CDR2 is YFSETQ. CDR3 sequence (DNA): TGCGCCAGCAGCGACATTAGCGGGGGGGCGTACGAGCAGTACTTC. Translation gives CASSDISGGAYEQYF. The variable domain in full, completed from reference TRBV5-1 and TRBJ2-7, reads KAGVTQTPRYLIKTRGQQVTLSCSPISGHRSVSWYQQTPGQGLQFLFEYFSETQRNKGNFPGRFSGRQFSNSRSEMNVSTLELGDSALYLCASSDISGGAYEQYFGPGTRLTVT.

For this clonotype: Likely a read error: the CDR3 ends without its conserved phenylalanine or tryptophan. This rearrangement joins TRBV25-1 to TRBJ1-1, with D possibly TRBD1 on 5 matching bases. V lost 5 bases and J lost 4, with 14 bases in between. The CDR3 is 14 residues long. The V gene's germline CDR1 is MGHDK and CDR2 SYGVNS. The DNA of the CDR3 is TGTGCCAGCAGTCGTGCGGGGGGAGGCACTGAAGCTTTCTCT. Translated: CASSRAGGGTEAFS.

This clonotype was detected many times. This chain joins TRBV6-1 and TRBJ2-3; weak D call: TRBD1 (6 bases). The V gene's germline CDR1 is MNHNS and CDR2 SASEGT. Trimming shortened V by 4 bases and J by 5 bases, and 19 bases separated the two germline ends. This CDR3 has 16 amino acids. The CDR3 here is CASSAGAHGWIDTQYF. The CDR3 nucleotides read TGTGCCAGCAGTGCAGGGGCCCACGGTTGGATAGATACGCAGTATTTT.

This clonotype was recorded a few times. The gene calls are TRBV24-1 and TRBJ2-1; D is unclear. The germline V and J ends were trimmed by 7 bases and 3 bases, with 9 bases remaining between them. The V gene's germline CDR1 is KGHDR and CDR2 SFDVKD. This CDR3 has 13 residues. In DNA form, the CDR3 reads TGTGCCACCAGAGGTAGGTTCTACAATGAGCAGTTCTTC. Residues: CATRGRFYNEQFF.

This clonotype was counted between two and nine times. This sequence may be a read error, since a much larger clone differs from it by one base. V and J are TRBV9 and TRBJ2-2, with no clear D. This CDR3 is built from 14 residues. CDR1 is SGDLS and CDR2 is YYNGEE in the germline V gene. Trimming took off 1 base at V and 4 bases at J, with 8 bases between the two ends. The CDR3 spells CASSVIVATGELFF. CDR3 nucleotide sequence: TGTGCCAGCAGCGTAATCGTGGCCACCGGGGAGCTGTTTTTT.

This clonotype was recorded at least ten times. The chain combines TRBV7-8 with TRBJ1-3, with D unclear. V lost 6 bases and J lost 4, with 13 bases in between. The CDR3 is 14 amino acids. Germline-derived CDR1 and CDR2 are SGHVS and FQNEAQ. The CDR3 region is CASRLKESGNTIYF. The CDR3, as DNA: TGTGCCAGCAGGTTAAAGGAATCCGGAAACACCATATATTTT. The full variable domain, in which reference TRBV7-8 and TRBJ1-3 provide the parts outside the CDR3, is GAGVSQSPRYKVAKRGQDVALRCDPISGHVSLFWYQQALGQGPEFLTYFQNEAQLDKSGLPSDRFFAERPEGSVSTLKIQRTQQEDSAVYLCASRLKESGNTIYFGEGSWLTVV.

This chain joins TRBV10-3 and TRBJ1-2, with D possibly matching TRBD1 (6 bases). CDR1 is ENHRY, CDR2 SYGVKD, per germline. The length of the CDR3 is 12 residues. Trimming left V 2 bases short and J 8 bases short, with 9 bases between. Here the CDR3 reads CAISETGFGYTF. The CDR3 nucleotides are TGTGCCATCAGTGAGACAGGGTTCGGCTACACCTTC.

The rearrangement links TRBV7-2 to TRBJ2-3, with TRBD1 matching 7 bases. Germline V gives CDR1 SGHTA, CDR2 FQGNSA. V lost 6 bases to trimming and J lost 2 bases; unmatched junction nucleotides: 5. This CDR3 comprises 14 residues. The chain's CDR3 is CASRVDRSTDTQYF. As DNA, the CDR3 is TGTGCCAGCAGAGTGGACAGGTCCACAGATACGCAGTATTTT.

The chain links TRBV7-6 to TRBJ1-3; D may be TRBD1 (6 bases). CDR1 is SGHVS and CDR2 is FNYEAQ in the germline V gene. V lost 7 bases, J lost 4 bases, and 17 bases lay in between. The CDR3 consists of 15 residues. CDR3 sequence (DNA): TGTGCCAGCAACGATCCCGGGACACAGGGAAACACCATATATTTT. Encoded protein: CASNDPGTQGNTIYF.

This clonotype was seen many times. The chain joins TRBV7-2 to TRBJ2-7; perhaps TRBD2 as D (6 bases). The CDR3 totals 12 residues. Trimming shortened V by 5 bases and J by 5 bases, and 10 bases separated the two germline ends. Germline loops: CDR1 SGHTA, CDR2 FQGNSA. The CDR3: CASSLGLDEQYF. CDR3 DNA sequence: TGTGCCAGCAGCCTGGGACTGGACGAGCAGTACTTC.

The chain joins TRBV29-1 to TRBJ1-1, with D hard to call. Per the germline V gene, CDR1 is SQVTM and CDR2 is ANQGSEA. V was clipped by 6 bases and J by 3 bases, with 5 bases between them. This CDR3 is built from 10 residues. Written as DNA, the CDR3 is TGCAGCGTGGAACACACTGAAGCTTTCTTT. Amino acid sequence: CSVEHTEAFF.

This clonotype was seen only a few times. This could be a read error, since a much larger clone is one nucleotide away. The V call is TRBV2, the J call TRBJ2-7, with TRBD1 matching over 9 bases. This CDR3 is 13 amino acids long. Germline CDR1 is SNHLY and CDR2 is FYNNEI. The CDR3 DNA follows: TGTGCCAGCAGGGACAGGGGATCCTACGGGCAGTACTTC. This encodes CASRDRGSYGQYF. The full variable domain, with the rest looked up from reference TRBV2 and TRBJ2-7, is EPEVTQTPSHQVTQMGQEVILRCVPISNHLYFYWYRQILGQKVEFLVSFYNNEISEKSEIFDDQFSVERPDGSNFTLKIRSTKLEDSAMYFCASRDRGSYGQYFGPGTRLTVT.

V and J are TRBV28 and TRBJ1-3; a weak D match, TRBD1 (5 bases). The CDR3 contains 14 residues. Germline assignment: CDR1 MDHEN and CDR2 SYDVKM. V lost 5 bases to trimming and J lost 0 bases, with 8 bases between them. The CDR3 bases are TGTGCCAGCAGTCCTGACAGCTCTGGAAACACCATATATTTT. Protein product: CASSPDSSGNTIYF.

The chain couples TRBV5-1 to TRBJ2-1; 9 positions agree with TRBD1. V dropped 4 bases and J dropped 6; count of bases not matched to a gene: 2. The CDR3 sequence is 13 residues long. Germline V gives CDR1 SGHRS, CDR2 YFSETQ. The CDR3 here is CASSGQGINEQFF. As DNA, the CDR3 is TGCGCCAGCAGCGGACAGGGGATCAATGAGCAGTTCTTC. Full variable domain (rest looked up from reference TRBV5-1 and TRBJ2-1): KAGVTQTPRYLIKTRGQQVTLSCSPISGHRSVSWYQQTPGQGLQFLFEYFSETQRNKGNFPGRFSGRQFSNSRSEMNVSTLELGDSALYLCASSGQGINEQFFGPGTRLTVL.

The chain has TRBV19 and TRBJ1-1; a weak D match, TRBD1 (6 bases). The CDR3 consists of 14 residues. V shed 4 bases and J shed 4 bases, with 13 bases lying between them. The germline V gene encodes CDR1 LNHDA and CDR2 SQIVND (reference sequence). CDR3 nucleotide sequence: TGTGCCAGTAGTACACAGGGTATTGGCACTGAAGCTTTCTTT. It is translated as CASSTQGIGTEAFF.

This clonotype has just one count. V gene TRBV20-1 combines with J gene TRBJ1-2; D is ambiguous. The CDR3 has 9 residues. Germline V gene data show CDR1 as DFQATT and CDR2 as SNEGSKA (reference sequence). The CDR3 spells CRPNSGYTF. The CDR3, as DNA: TGCAGACCCAATTCTGGCTACACCTTC.